The text below deals with one T cell receptor beta chain. The specificity of this receptor is unknown. No much larger clone exists at a distance of one base, and base qualities are not known. Looking up the germline V gene (reference sequence) yields CDR1 PRHDT and CDR2 FYEKMQ. V is clipped by 5 bases and J by 0 bases, and the sequence between their germline boundaries is 13 bases long. Counted from cysteine to phenylalanine, this CDR3 has 15 amino acids. The kept DNA is CDR3 alone, 45 bases in frame from the first base. This sample is part of a study of graft-versus-host responses after intestinal transplantation (TCRdb year 2021). With regard to the full study: The transplants that recipients received were multivisceral, liver-intestinal, or isolated intestinal. Every recipient was given anti-thymocyte globulin induction, then maintenance tacrolimus and steroids for 2 to 4 years. Graft-versus-host and host-versus-graft alloreactive T cell clones were tracked in the graft, circulation and bone marrow after intestinal transplantation using bulk TCR-beta CDR3 sequencing. Alloreactive clones were identified by sequencing pre-transplant mixed lymphocyte reaction products and comparing these products with unstimulated pre-transplant donor and recipient T cells. A cohort of about two dozen intestinal transplant recipients, including one retransplant, was enrolled, and a few patients lacking pretransplant specimens were excluded. A peak of at least 4% donor T cells among recipient peripheral blood mononuclear cells was the definition used for donor T cell macrochimerism. Rather than being sequenced by the commercial service, samples from three later patients were sequenced in-house on an Illumina MiSeq and processed with MiXCR. What the research found in general, with its limitations: Early after transplant, peak levels of circulating GvH clones were found to be associated with declines in HvG clones. Conclusions were limited by the relatively low number and heterogeneity of intestinal transplant patients. In the allografts of patients with donor T cell macrochimerism, GvH to HvG T cell clonal ratios were high. GvH clones were detected in recipient bone marrow, and some of these GvH clones were observed earlier in ileal mucosa or blood, consistent with an intestinal mucosal origin.

Library method: the immunoSEQ multiplex PCR assay. In most patients, genomic DNA was isolated using the Qiagen DNeasy Blood and Tissue Kit and sent frozen to Adaptive Biotechnologies for TCR sequencing. For most patients, high-throughput TCR-beta CDR3 sequencing of genomic DNA was performed by Adaptive Biotechnologies. The authors' pipeline ran thus. TCR sequencing data were retrieved from Adaptive's ImmunoSEQ software for about 17 patients, whereas a few other patients were processed with MiXCR and VDJtools. CD4 versus CD8 sorting errors were corrected by removing sequences found in both subsets at a frequency ratio below 5:1. CDR3 nucleotide sequences shared between donor and recipient were removed because the origin of such sequences could not be assigned. At least 2-fold expansion over unstimulated cells and a minimum CFSE-low frequency of 0.002% (template counts) or 0.001% (read counts) were required for clones to be classified as alloreactive. Clones were considered mappable if detected in sequenced pre-transplant spleen, lymph node, or MLR CFSE-low populations of the donor or recipient. Cumulative frequency of alloreactive clones was calculated as a percentage of all sequences weighted by copy number. TCRdb holds this immuneACCESS table with in-frame rearrangements only. Some clones are missing; in checked studies, unresolved V genes explain under half, and the rest has no known cause. That table supplies the V and J calls and clone size; D and trimming were determined from the DNA. Within this sample are some 100,000 clones, with 75% to 95% of them counted one time only. The ten largest clonotypes hold roughly 6% of the sample.

Interpreted using the paper, the time point label stands for: cells obtained before transplantation from donor or recipient. CD3+CD4+ and CD3+CD8+ populations were FACS-sorted from unstimulated pre-transplant donor and recipient cells taken from spleen or lymph nodes. The sample consisted of unstimulated CD8+ T cells sorted from spleen or lymph node cells, taken before intestinal transplant. The V and J segments used are TRBV13 and TRBJ2-5; the D gene may be TRBD1 or TRBD2, since each aligns over 5 bases. This TCR derives from a human donor who received an intestinal transplant. The base sequence is TGTGCCAGCAGCGGCCGGGACGGGCACCAAGAGACCCAGTACTTC. It specifies CASSGRDGHQETQYF.